Below, 21 T cell receptor beta chains from the same sample are listed, as sequenced in a study of T cells after yellow fever vaccination. TCRdb reprocessed the 5' RACE reads via MiXCR and lists one record per CDR3 protein. The data hold fewer than 400,000 distinct CDR3 sequences, with under 7.5% observed a single time. Sequenced material: PBMCs, taken 5 days after the yellow fever booster vaccination. The source is a man aged 30 to 39 who received the YFV17D yellow fever vaccine.

This clonotype was detected ten times or more. This chain links TRBV12-3 or TRBV12-4 with TRBJ2-1, with D hard to call. The CDR3 is 14 residues long. V lost 1 base, J lost 6 bases, and 10 bases lay in between. DNA of the CDR3: TGTGCCAGCAGTTTAGAGTCTAGTCGCAATGAGCAGTTCTTC. It specifies CASSLESSRNEQFF.

This clonotype was found once. An end of the junction differs from the germline gene, which may be a read error. The CDR3 loop reads CAISSHGGDNEQFF. The CDR3 bases are TGTGCCATCAGTTCTCACGGGGGCGACAATGAGCAGTTCTTC. The rearrangement uses TRBV12-3 or TRBV12-4 and TRBJ2-1, with D possibly called TRBD1 or TRBD2 (6 bases each). The CDR3 covers 14 residues.

This clonotype was picked up many times. The chain uses TRBV9 and TRBJ2-3; either TRBD1 or TRBD2 may supply D (5 bases each). V lost 0 bases, J lost 3 bases, and 17 bases lay in between. The V gene's germline CDR1 is SGDLS and CDR2 YYNGEE. The CDR3 totals 17 residues. CDR3 loop: CASSVGGRGFLTDTQYF. DNA of the CDR3: TGTGCCAGCAGCGTAGGGGGTCGGGGCTTCCTTACAGATACGCAGTATTTT.

In the case of this clonotype: One end of the junction varies from germline; a read error may be responsible. The rearrangement uses TRBV3-1 and TRBJ2-1; 7 nucleotides align to TRBD1. Germline V gives CDR1 LGHDT, CDR2 YNNKEL (reference sequence). CDR3 length equals 16 residues. CDR3 sequence reads: CASSQSRDSWYTEQFF. The CDR3 coding sequence is TGTGCCAGCAGCCAATCAAGGGACAGCTGGTACACTGAGCAGTTCTTC.

This clonotype was observed at least ten times. CDR3 protein: CASSWEGGQPQHF. The CDR3 DNA is TGTGCCAGCAGCTGGGAGGGGGGTCAGCCCCAGCATTTT. The rearrangement uses TRBV7-2 and TRBJ1-5; a possible D gene is TRBD1 (6 bases). V lost 4 bases, J lost 6 bases, and 10 bases lay in between. This CDR3 contains 13 residues. Germline values: CDR1 SGHTA, CDR2 FQGNSA.

This clonotype was counted many times. The V and J genes are TRBV4-3 and TRBJ2-6; no clear D gene. With 1 base removed from V and 2 bases from J, the gap between germline ends came to 6 bases. CDR3 size: 15 residues. The germline V gene has CDR1 LGHNA and CDR2 YSLEER. The CDR3 DNA follows: TGCGCCAGCAGCCAAGGAATACCTGGGGCCAACGTCCTGACTTTC. Translated, it gives CASSQGIPGANVLTF.

This clonotype showed up just a few times. V is TRBV6-6 and J is TRBJ2-7; D is perhaps TRBD2 (6 bases). The CDR3 length is 13 residues. Germline lookup yields CDR1 MNHNY and CDR2 SVGAGI (reference sequence). V lost 5 bases and J 3 bases, leaving 11 bases between the germline ends. This chain's CDR3 is CASSRQGLYEQYF. For the CDR3, the DNA is TGTGCCAGCAGTCGTCAGGGACTCTACGAGCAGTACTTC.

This clonotype has a handful of counts. The chain combines TRBV5-6 with TRBJ2-4; 9 bases map to TRBD2. The CDR3 length is 17 residues. J lost 8 bases, V lost 4 bases, and 16 bases had no gene match. The germline gives CDR1 SGHDT, CDR2 YYEEEE. CDR3 sequence reads: CASSPVSSGAVRDIQYF. The CDR3 bases are TGTGCCAGCAGCCCCGTTTCTAGCGGGGCGGTGAGGGACATTCAGTACTTC.

This clonotype was counted many times. This sequence joins TRBV7-8 and TRBJ2-5; D gene unclear. V gave up 4 bases and J gave up 4 bases, with 19 bases separating them. The CDR3 length is 16 residues. Looked up from germline, CDR1 is SGHVS and CDR2 is FQNEAQ. The CDR3 loop reads CASSSLQDLSRETQYF. DNA for the CDR3: TGTGCCAGCAGCTCTTTACAAGACTTATCGCGAGAGACCCAGTACTTC.

This clonotype was recorded a few times. This sequence joins TRBV19 and TRBJ2-3, with D hard to call. The CDR3 length is 15 residues. Trimming pared 3 bases from V and 0 bases from J, leaving 10 bases between. Germline lookup yields CDR1 LNHDA and CDR2 SQIVND (reference sequence). DNA for the CDR3: TGTGCCAGTAGTATCTCGGCAACCAGCACAGATACGCAGTATTTT. It is translated as CASSISATSTDTQYF.

This clonotype was detected ten times or more. V is TRBV7-2 and J is TRBJ2-7; tentative D call: TRBD1 (5 bases). CDR3 size: 13 residues. Trimming pared 4 bases from V and 2 bases from J, leaving 9 bases between. Germline assignment: CDR1 SGHTA and CDR2 FQGNSA. The CDR3 DNA reads TGTGCCAGCAGCTACCGACAGACCTACGAGCAGTACTTC. This gives the protein CASSYRQTYEQYF.

There are a few counts of this clonotype. The chain recombines TRBV12-3 or TRBV12-4 with TRBJ2-7; TRBD2 is a possible D gene (5 bases). The CDR3 contains 12 residues. The ends were cut back, 6 bases at V and 7 bases at J, with 13 bases in the middle. The chain's CDR3 is CASRRTAAEQYF. The DNA of the CDR3 is TGTGCCAGCAGAAGGACTGCCGCGGAGCAGTACTTC.

In this sample, this clonotype turned up many times. The CDR3 loop reads CASSIGYGDEQYF. CDR3 sequence (DNA): TGTGCCAGCAGCATCGGATACGGCGACGAGCAGTACTTC. V is TRBV12-3 or TRBV12-4 and J is TRBJ2-7, with no clear D. The ends were cut back, 6 bases at V and 5 bases at J, with 14 bases in the middle. This CDR3 is 13 amino acids long.

The V and J genes are TRBV20-1 and TRBJ2-3; D unclear. CDR1 is DFQATT, CDR2 SNEGSKA, per germline (reference sequence). This CDR3 region has 19 residues. The V gene lost 4 bases and the J gene lost 2 bases, with 28 bases spanning the gap. The CDR3 DNA reads TGCAGTGCTATAGATTCTGGCAGGTTATCCGTTCCTAACACAGATACGCAGTATTTT. As protein: CSAIDSGRLSVPNTDTQYF.

V gene TRBV20-1 combines with J gene TRBJ2-3; TRBD2 matches 8 bases. The CDR3 sequence is 14 residues long. Germline CDR1 is DFQATT and CDR2 is SNEGSKA (reference sequence). V was pared by 5 bases and J by 3 bases, with 7 bases of the junction left unmatched. This CDR3 reads CSALPGLETDTQYF. The CDR3 nucleotides read TGCAGTGCTCTACCGGGACTAGAGACAGATACGCAGTATTTT.

This clonotype has a handful of counts. The chain is built from TRBV12-3 or TRBV12-4 and TRBJ2-1; TRBD2 matches 15 bases. The trim removed 6 bases at V and 8 bases at J, leaving 5 bases unmatched. The CDR3 is 15 amino acids. The CDR3 DNA follows: TGTGCCAGCAGGTCCGGACTAGCGGGAGGGTATGAGCAGTTCTTC. Translated: CASRSGLAGGYEQFF.

This clonotype came up a few times. The V gene is TRBV20-1, the J gene TRBJ2-2; D is uncertain. Germline V gene data show CDR1 as DFQATT and CDR2 as SNEGSKA (reference sequence). CDR3 length: 14 amino acids. Trimming took off 0 bases at V and 3 bases at J, with 8 bases between the two ends. CDR3 nucleotide sequence: TGCAGTGCTAGAGATCCAGCGTACACCGGGGAGCTGTTTTTT. Residues: CSARDPAYTGELFF.

The genes are TRBV2 and TRBJ2-5; 8 positions agree with TRBD1. CDR1 is SNHLY, CDR2 FYNNEI, per germline. Trimming took 11 bases from V and 3 from J; bases not matched to a gene: 8. The CDR3 runs 13 residues. The CDR3 sequence is CAAQGAGEETQYF. The CDR3 nucleotides are TGTGCCGCTCAGGGGGCCGGGGAAGAGACCCAGTACTTC.

This clonotype was seen at least ten times. The genes are TRBV12-3 or TRBV12-4 and TRBJ2-2; 8 bases map to TRBD2. There are 15 residues in the CDR3. J was trimmed by 2 bases and V by 3 bases; bases with no gene match: 2. In nucleotides, the CDR3 is TGTGCCAGCAGTTTCGGACTAGCTAACACCGGGGAGCTGTTTTTT. This gives the protein CASSFGLANTGELFF.

This chain uses TRBV19 with TRBJ2-3; 14 nucleotides line up with TRBD2. CDR3 length equals 18 residues. Germline lookup yields CDR1 LNHDA and CDR2 SQIVND (reference sequence). The junction had 18 bases not matched to a gene; V was cut back by 9 bases and J by 7 bases. DNA for the CDR3: TGTGCCAGCCGAGGCCTAGACGGGACTAGCGGGAGCCGAAATACGCAGTATTTT. This encodes CASRGLDGTSGSRNTQYF.

The J gene is TRBJ2-2, the V gene TRBV15; 9 bases align to TRBD1. The length of the CDR3 is 14 residues. Germline V gene sequence: CDR1 LNHNV, CDR2 YYDKDF (reference sequence). V gave up 8 bases and J gave up 7 bases; unmatched junction bases: 8. The CDR3 region has the DNA TGTGCCACCCGCTGGGACAGGGAAAGCGGGGAGCTGTTTTTT. Translation: CATRWDRESGELFF.